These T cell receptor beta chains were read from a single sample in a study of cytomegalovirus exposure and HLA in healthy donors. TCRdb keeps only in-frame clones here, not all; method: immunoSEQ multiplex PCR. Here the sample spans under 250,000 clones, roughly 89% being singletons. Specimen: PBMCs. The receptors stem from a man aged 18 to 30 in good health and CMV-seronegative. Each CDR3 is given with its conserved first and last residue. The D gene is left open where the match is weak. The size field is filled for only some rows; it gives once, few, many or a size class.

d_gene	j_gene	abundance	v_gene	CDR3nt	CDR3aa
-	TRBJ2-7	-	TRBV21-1	TGTGCCAGCAGCAAAGCGCTTTGTCACCGACTACCCTACGAGCAGTACTTC	CASSKALCHRLPYEQYF
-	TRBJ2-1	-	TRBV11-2	TGTGCCAGCAGCTTACTCGTCAATGAGCAGTTCTTC	CASSLLVNEQFF
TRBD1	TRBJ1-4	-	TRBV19	TGTGCCAGTAGTGCCAGGGGGCGCGATGAAAAACTGTTTTTT	CASSARGRDEKLFF
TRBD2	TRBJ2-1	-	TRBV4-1	TGCGCCAGCAGCCGAGGGACTAGCGGGAGAGTGACGTCCTACAATGAGCAGTTCTTC	CASSRGTSGRVTSYNEQFF
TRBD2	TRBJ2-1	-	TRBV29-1	TGCAGCGTTGGCCGCCGGGACTACAATAATCAGTTCTTC	CSVGRRDYNNQFF
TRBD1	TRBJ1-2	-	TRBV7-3	TGTGCCAGCAGCTCAGGGGGCAATGGCTACACCTTC	CASSSGGNGYTF
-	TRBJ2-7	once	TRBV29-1	TGCAGCGTTTATGGACTGTTCGAGCAGTACTTC	CSVYGLFEQYF
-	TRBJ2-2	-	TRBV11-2	TGTGCCAGCAGCTCATACAGAGACAACACCGGGGAGCTGTTTTTT	CASSSYRDNTGELFF
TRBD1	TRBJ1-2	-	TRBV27	TGTGCCAGCTCTGGATCTGGACAGGGGGAAGGCTACACCTTC	CASSGSGQGEGYTF
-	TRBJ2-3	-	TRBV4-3	TGCGCCAGCAGCCAAGATCGTCTAGGAGGGCAGGGCGATACGCAGTATTTT	CASSQDRLGGQGDTQYF
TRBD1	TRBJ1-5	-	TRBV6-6	TGTGCCAGCAGTTCAATGACAGGGATAAATCAGCCCCAGCATTTT	CASSSMTGINQPQHF
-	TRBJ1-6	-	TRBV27	TGTGCCAGCAAGGGCATCGGGATGTATAATTCACCCCTCCACTTT	CASKGIGMYNSPLHF
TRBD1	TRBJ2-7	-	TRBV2	TGTGCCAGCATTCAGGACAGGGGGTACGAGCAGTACTTC	CASIQDRGYEQYF
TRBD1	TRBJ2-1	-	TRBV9	TGTGCCAGCAGCGTAACATCCGGGACAGGGGTTGGTGAGCAGTTCTTC	CASSVTSGTGVGEQFF
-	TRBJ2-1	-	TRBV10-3	TGTGCCATCAATCAGGGGGGAGCCATTGAGCAGTTCTTC	CAINQGGAIEQFF
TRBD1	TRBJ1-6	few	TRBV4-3	TGCGCCAGCAGCCAAGATGGAGACAGGGTTAATTCACCCCTCCACTTT	CASSQDGDRVNSPLHF
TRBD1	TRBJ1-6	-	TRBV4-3	TGCGCCAGCAGCCAAGCGGCAGGGGGCGAATCACCCCTCCACTTT	CASSQAAGGESPLHF
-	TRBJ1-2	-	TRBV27	TGTGCCAGCAGTTTCTCGGCAGGGTCTAGGATTTATGGCTACACCTTC	CASSFSAGSRIYGYTF
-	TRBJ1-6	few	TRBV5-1	TGCGCCAGCAGCTTGGAGGGGAAGGGGCGATCACCCCTCCACTTT	CASSLEGKGRSPLHF
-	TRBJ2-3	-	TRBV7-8	TGTGCCAGCAGCGACACAGGTACAGATACGCAGTATTTT	CASSDTGTDTQYF
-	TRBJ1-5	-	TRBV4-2	TGTGCCAGCGGGTCCGGGAGCAATCAGCCCCAGCATTTT	CASGSGSNQPQHF
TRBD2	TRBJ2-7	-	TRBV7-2	TGTGCCAGCAGCTTAAAGGGACTAGCAGCCTACGAGCAGTACTTC	CASSLKGLAAYEQYF
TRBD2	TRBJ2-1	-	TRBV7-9	TGTGCCAGCAACATCCTGACTAGCGGGGACAATGAGCAGTTCTTC	CASNILTSGDNEQFF
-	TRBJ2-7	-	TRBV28	TGTGCCAGCAGTATCTCCGGGACCCGGGGGTTCGTCTTC	CASSISGTRGFVF
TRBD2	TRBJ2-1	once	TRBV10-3	TGTGCCATCAGTGGGCCCGGGACTAGCGGGAGCTATGAGCAGTTCTTC	CAISGPGTSGSYEQFF
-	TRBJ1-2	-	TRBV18	TGTGCCAGCTCACCGGGGACTGAGGGCTACACCTTC	CASSPGTEGYTF
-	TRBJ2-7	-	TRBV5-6	TGTGCCAGCAGCCTGGGACACTCGCGAAGTGAGCAGTACTTC	CASSLGHSRSEQYF
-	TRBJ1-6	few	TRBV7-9	TGTGCCAGCAGCTCCCCGGGGACACCCCTCCACTTT	CASSSPGTPLHF
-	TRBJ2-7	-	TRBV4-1	TGCGCCAGCAGCGATCAAACAGGGCCGTTAGGGGAGCAGTACTTC	CASSDQTGPLGEQYF
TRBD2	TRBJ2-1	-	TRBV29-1	TGCAGCACTTGGACTAGCGGGATTCATGAGCAGTTCTTC	CSTWTSGIHEQFF
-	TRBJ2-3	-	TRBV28	TGTGCCAGCAGTTCAATAGCGGCGCCTAGTACAGATACGCAGTATTTT	CASSSIAAPSTDTQYF
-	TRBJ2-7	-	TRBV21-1	TGTGCCAGCAGCATGGAGTCGAGCTCCTACGAGCAGTACTTC	CASSMESSSYEQYF
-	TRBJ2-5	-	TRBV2	TGTGCCAGCAGTGAGCTGACGGGACAAGAGACCCAGTACTTC	CASSELTGQETQYF
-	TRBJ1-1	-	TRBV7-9	TGTGCCAGCAGCTTAGGACTCACCTTGAACACTGAAGCTTTCTTT	CASSLGLTLNTEAFF
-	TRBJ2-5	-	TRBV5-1	TGCGCCAGCAGCTTGGGGAGTGAGACCCAGTACTTC	CASSLGSETQYF
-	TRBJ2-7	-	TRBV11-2	TGTGCCAGCAGCTTGGAGAAGCCTTACGAGCAGTACTTC	CASSLEKPYEQYF
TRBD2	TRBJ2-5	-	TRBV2	TGTGCCAGCAGTGAGCGGGAGGGCGGTGAGACCCAGTACTTC	CASSEREGGETQYF
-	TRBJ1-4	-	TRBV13	TGTGCCAGCAGCTTAGGTGGGGCAAACGGCGAAAAACTGTTTTTT	CASSLGGANGEKLFF
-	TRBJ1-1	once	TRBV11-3	TGTGCCAGCAGCTTAGGCGCCGGGGAAGCTTTCTTT	CASSLGAGEAFF
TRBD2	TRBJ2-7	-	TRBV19	TGTGCCAGTAGTACAGGGACTAGCGGACCCTACGAGCAGTACTTC	CASSTGTSGPYEQYF
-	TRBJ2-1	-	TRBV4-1	TGCGCCAGCAGCCAGATGCCGGGACTTCCGAGGAATGAGCAGTTCTTC	CASSQMPGLPRNEQFF
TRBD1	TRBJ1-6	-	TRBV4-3	TGCGCCAGCAGCCAAGCGGTGGGACAGGGGTATTCACCCCTCCACTTT	CASSQAVGQGYSPLHF
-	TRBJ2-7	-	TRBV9	TGTGCCAGCAGCGAACAGGGAGACGAGCAGTACTTC	CASSEQGDEQYF
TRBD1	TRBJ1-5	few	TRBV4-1	TGCGCCAGCAGCCCGCCGACAGGGTTTGGTCAGCCCCAGCATTTT	CASSPPTGFGQPQHF
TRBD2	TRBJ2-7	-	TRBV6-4	TGTGCCAGAGCTAGACTAGCGGGCACGTACGAGCAGTACTTC	CARARLAGTYEQYF
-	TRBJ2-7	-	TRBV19	TGTGCCAGTAGTATAGGGGACATTTCCTACGAGCAGTACTTC	CASSIGDISYEQYF
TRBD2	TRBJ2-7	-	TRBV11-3	TGTGCCAGCAGCTTAACTAGCGGGGGTGACTACGAGCAGTACTTC	CASSLTSGGDYEQYF
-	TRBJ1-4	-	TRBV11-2	TGTGCCAGCAGCCATGGACAGAGTAATGAAAAACTGTTTTTT	CASSHGQSNEKLFF
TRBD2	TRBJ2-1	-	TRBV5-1	TGCGCCAGCAGCATATCCGGGACTAGCGAGAATGAGCAGTTCTTC	CASSISGTSENEQFF